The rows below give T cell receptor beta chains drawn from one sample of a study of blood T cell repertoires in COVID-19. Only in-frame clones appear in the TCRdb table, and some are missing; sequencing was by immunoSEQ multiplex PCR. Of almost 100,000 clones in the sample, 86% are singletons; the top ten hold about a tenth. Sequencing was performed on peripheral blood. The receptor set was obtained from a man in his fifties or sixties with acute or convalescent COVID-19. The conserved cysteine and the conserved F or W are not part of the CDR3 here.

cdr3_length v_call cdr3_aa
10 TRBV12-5 ASEGANYGYT
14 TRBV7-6 ASSLGTGNTGNTIY
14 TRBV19 ASKTTGTGVYNEQF
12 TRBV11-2 ASSTRQYPDTQY
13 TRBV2 ASRETVATNEKLF
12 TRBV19 ASGTRDNSYEQY
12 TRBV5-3 ARSLYWPIYGYT
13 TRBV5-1 ASSLERKVPGELF
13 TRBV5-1 ASSLEGHSGNTIY
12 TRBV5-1 ASTRRGFPDTQY
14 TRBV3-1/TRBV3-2 ASSQDGQASNYGYT
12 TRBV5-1 ASSLVTGDAEQF
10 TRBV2 ASTTFTGELF
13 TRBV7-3 ASRSGTSGNNEQF
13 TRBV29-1 SVVGVTGEKNIQY
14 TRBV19 ASSGLAGATGNEQF
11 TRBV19 ASSIDRPSEQY
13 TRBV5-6 ASSLISSGSYEQF
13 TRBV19 ASSPEDSLNSPLH
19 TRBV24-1 ATSDIPRGASTYLNTGELF
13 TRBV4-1 ASSLFKGVSQPQH
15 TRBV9 ASSVELAGVVADTQY
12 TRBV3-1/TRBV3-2 ASSHTGGVTEAF
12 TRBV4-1 ASSQVYSRSPLH
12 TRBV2 ASTGTSYAGAGY
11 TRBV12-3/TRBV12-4 ASKAGGNYGYT
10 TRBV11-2 ASSRGAHEQY
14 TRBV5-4 ASSSASGRIADTQY
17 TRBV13 ASSLGGLAGSYHLDEQY
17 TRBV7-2 ASSPPGLAGGGGTGELF
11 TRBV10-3 AIKSRDTDTQY
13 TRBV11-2 ASSLAAGGPDTQY
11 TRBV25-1 ASSEGGNYGYT
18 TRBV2 ASSEWGGTSGSMVRYEQY
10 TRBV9 ASSPSSYEQY
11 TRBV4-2 ASSQERGFEQY
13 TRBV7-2 ASSLQGTPQETQY
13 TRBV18 ASSPQDTRLVEQY
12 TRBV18 ASSPVAGVNEQY
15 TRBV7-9 ASSLGEGGRIGNTIY
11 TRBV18 ASSPTGLETQY
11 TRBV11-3 ASSYSPGGTQY
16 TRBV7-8 ASSVSQMRGPGANVLT
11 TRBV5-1 ASSPSSLTEQF
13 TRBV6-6 ASSARQGLNSPLH
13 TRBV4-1 ASSQYKDRSYEQY
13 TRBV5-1 ASSLITGAADTQY
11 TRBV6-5 ASRNSLNTEAF
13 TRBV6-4 ASSEGTGGSFGYT
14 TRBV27 ASSPRTFRSSYEQY
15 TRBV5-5 ASSLVQSPSGANVLT
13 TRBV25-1 ASSVAGFSYNEQF
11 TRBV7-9 ASSLTQGTEAF
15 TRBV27 ASSLGQGALWGSEAF
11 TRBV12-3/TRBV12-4 ASSRGQNYGYT